The 30 T cell receptor beta chains reported below all come from one sample, sequenced in a study of CD8+ T cells in alopecia areata. Extraction and reverse transcription of RNA yielded cDNA as the sequencing template. The repertoire was sequenced with immunoSEQ multiplex PCR; TCRdb's copy has only in-frame clones and lacks some. The repertoire holds approximately 170,000 clones, with around 56% as singletons. Treatment reported: oral pan-JAK inhibitor, 5-10 mg twice daily. Sequences were derived from CD4+ T cells sorted from blood, sampled at week 4, from a patient treated with tofacitinib. These receptors came from a human donor with alopecia areata.

The chain uses TRBV4-1 and TRBJ1-2; TRBD1 matches 7 bases. Germline-derived CDR1 and CDR2 are MGHRA and YSYEKL. The trim removed 3 bases at V and 3 bases at J, leaving 7 bases unmatched. This CDR3 has 15 amino acids. Written as DNA, the CDR3 is TGCGCCAGCAGCCAGACAGGGTTCGGTGACTATGGCTACACCTTC. Residues: CASSQTGFGDYGYTF.

The chain couples TRBV5-6 to TRBJ1-2; D may be TRBD1 (6 bases). This CDR3 has 15 residues. V lost 4 bases, J lost 4 bases, and 17 bases lay in between. Germline V gene lookup returns CDR1 SGHDT and CDR2 YYEEEE. CDR3 sequence reads: CASSPGGAGIYGYTF. DNA for the CDR3: TGTGCCAGCAGCCCCGGGGGGGCAGGGATCTATGGCTACACCTTC.

The chain carries TRBV29-1 and TRBJ2-7; 7 bases fit TRBD1. The CDR3 is made up of 13 amino acids. J lost 5 bases, V lost 1 base, and 5 bases had no gene match. Germline V gene data show CDR1 as SQVTM and CDR2 as ANQGSEA. The CDR3 DNA reads TGCAGCGTTGAAGGGGCAGGGGGACACGAGCAGTACTTC. Residues: CSVEGAGGHEQYF.

The chain couples TRBV29-1 to TRBJ2-6; TRBD1 might be the D (6 bases). V lost 5 bases to trimming and J lost 0 bases, with 17 bases between them. Germline V gives CDR1 SQVTM, CDR2 ANQGSEA. The CDR3 extends over 17 amino acids. CDR3 loop: CSVLRTVPLSGANVLTF. In nucleotides, the CDR3 is TGCAGCGTTCTAAGGACAGTTCCACTCTCTGGGGCCAACGTCCTGACTTTC.

This clone was picked up a small number of times. The chain is built from TRBV7-8 and TRBJ1-2, with a weak D call TRBD1 (5 bases). The V gene lost 8 bases and the J gene lost 4 bases, with 11 bases spanning the gap. The CDR3 is made up of 12 amino acids. Per germline, CDR1 SGHVS and CDR2 FQNEAQ. The CDR3 DNA reads TGTGCCAGCGGGGGTGGGACCTATGGCTACACCTTC. Translation: CASGGGTYGYTF.

This clone was recorded a few times. The chain uses TRBV7-2 and TRBJ2-5, with D perhaps assigned TRBD1 or TRBD2 (6 bases each). CDR1 and CDR2 (germline): SGHTA, FQGNSA. This CDR3 spans 14 amino acids. V dropped 4 bases and J dropped 2 bases, with 11 bases sitting between them. The CDR3 nucleotides read TGTGCCAGCAGCTCTCGGGGGCCTCAAGAGACCCAGTACTTC. Protein: CASSSRGPQETQYF.

This clone was found a few times. The chain employs TRBV23-1 and TRBJ2-2; no firm D call. TRBV23-1 is an open reading frame whose function is uncertain. CDR3 length: 17 amino acids. V was trimmed by 0 bases and J by 0 bases, leaving 11 bases between them. Written as DNA, the CDR3 is TGCGCCAGCAGTCAATCTTCAAGTTATCCGAACACCGGGGAGCTGTTTTTT. It encodes CASSQSSSYPNTGELFF.

This clone was observed a handful of times. The J gene is TRBJ1-1, the V gene TRBV7-9; D remains unclear. Trimming took 5 bases from V and 0 from J, leaving 4 bases between them. Germline CDR1 is SEHNR and CDR2 is FQNEAQ (reference sequence). This CDR3 has 12 residues. This CDR3 is CASSIVNTEAFF. CDR3 bases: TGTGCCAGCAGCATAGTGAACACTGAAGCTTTCTTT.

This chain uses TRBV30 with TRBJ1-5; D uncertain. The CDR3 is made up of 13 amino acids. V lost 0 bases and J 4 bases, leaving 7 bases between the germline ends. Looked up from germline, CDR1 is GTSNPN and CDR2 is SVGIG (reference sequence). This CDR3 is CAWSVRNNQPQHF. CDR3 nucleotide sequence: TGTGCCTGGAGTGTACGGAATAATCAGCCCCAGCATTTT.

This clone was seen a few times. Other DNA sequences in the same sample also yield this CDR3. The J gene is TRBJ2-5, the V gene TRBV29-1; 12 nucleotides match TRBD2. V was pared by 5 bases and J by 2 bases, with 3 bases of the junction left unmatched. The CDR3 loop spans 14 amino acids. In germline, CDR1 is SQVTM, CDR2 ANQGSEA. The CDR3 sequence: CSVSLAGGQETQYF. In DNA form, the CDR3 reads TGCAGCGTTTCACTAGCGGGAGGACAAGAGACCCAGTACTTC.

The gene calls are TRBV5-6 and TRBJ2-1; 7 nucleotides match TRBD2. This CDR3 region has 16 residues. The junction had 6 bases not matched to a gene; V was cut back by 1 base and J by 2 bases. CDR1 and CDR2 from the germline V gene are SGHDT and YYEEEE. Written as DNA, the CDR3 is TGTGCCAGCAGCTTGTTACCTAGCGGCGCCTACAATGAGCAGTTCTTC. It codes for CASSLLPSGAYNEQFF.

This clone was picked up many times. The chain joins TRBV11-2 to TRBJ2-3, with TRBD1 matching 10 bases. The CDR3 runs 16 residues. V shed 0 bases and J 1 base; nucleotides not matched to a gene: 1. Looked up from germline, CDR1 is SGHAT and CDR2 is FQNNGV. CDR3 region: CASSLEGTGGTDTQYF. The CDR3 nucleotides are TGTGCCAGCAGCTTAGAGGGGACAGGGGGCACAGATACGCAGTATTTT. The full variable domain, with the rest looked up from reference TRBV11-2 and TRBJ2-3, is EAGVAQSPRYKIIEKRQSVAFWCNPISGHATLYWYQQILGQGPKLLIQFQNNGVVDDSQLPKDRFSAERLKGVDSTLKIQPAKLEDSAVYLCASSLEGTGGTDTQYFGPGTRLTVL.

This chain uses TRBV6-5 with TRBJ1-1; D remains unclear. The CDR3 runs to 15 residues. Germline V gene lookup returns CDR1 MNHEY and CDR2 SVGAGI. Between the trimmed V and J ends, which lost 6 bases and 6 bases, there was a span of 20 bases. CDR3 bases: TGTGCCAGCAGCAAAACCCACCCCGGGGTCGCTGAAGCTTTCTTT. It codes for CASSKTHPGVAEAFF.

A word on this clone: This specimen includes other DNA sequences encoding the same CDR3. J is TRBJ2-3 and V is TRBV30, with 7 bases aligning to TRBD2. CDR1 and CDR2 from the germline V gene are GTSNPN and SVGIG (reference sequence). The ends lost 0 bases at V and 1 base at J; junction bases unmatched: 4. The CDR3 runs to 15 residues. The chain's CDR3 is CAWSVLAGGTDTQYF. The CDR3 DNA reads TGTGCCTGGAGTGTACTTGCGGGAGGCACAGATACGCAGTATTTT. Based on the CDR3 plus reference TRBV30 and TRBJ2-3, the full variable domain is SQTIHQWPATLVQPVGSPLSLECTVEGTSNPNLYWYRQAAGRGLQLLFYSVGIGQISSEVPQNLSASRPQDRQFILSSKKLLLSDSGFYLCAWSVLAGGTDTQYFGPGTRLTVL.

V is TRBV5-4 and J is TRBJ2-5, with a weak D call TRBD1 (6 bases). V lost 7 bases, J lost 5 bases, and 21 bases lay in between. CDR1 SGHNT and CDR2 YYREEE come from the germline V gene (reference sequence). The CDR3 extends over 15 amino acids. The CDR3 loop is CASAPVTGVMETQYF. Written as DNA, the CDR3 is TGTGCCAGCGCTCCCGTGACAGGTGTTATGGAGACCCAGTACTTC. Drawing the rest from reference TRBV5-4 and TRBJ2-5, the complete variable domain is ETGVTQSPTHLIKTRGQQVTLRCSSQSGHNTVSWYQQALGQGPQFIFQYYREEENGRGNFPPRFSGLQFPNYSSELNVNALELDDSALYLCASAPVTGVMETQYFGPGTRLLVL.

This clone was observed a few times. The chain links TRBV7-3 to TRBJ2-3, with unresolved D. The V end lost 6 bases, the J end lost 0 bases, and 13 bases lay between the germline ends. This CDR3 region has 15 residues. Germline V gene data show CDR1 as SGHTA and CDR2 as FQGTGA. CDR3 amino acids: CASSLGPPSTDTQYF. CDR3 DNA sequence: TGTGCCAGCAGTTTAGGTCCACCTAGCACAGATACGCAGTATTTT.

This rearrangement joins TRBV4-1 to TRBJ2-3; no clear D. This CDR3 has 12 amino acids. Trimming took off 5 bases at V and 6 bases at J, with 9 bases between the two ends. The germline V gene encodes CDR1 MGHRA and CDR2 YSYEKL. CDR3 sequence: CASSKTLDTQYF. The CDR3 DNA reads TGCGCCAGCAGCAAAACCCTCGATACGCAGTATTTT.

This clone was seen more than once but under ten times. CDR3 in DNA: TGCAGCGTCCAAAAGGGACTAGCGGGAGTCGAGCAGTACTTC. Protein sequence: CSVQKGLAGVEQYF. This sequence joins TRBV29-1 and TRBJ2-7; 14 bases match TRBD2. Germline V gene sequence: CDR1 SQVTM, CDR2 ANQGSEA. The CDR3 is made up of 14 amino acids. V gave up 6 bases and J gave up 6 bases; unmatched junction bases: 7.

This clone was detected only once. CDR3: CAWSVGLRTTQTYF. CDR3 bases: TGTGCCTGGAGTGTTGGACTTAGGACTACCCAAACGTATTTT. The rearrangement links TRBV30 to TRBJ2-3; tentatively, D is TRBD2 (6 bases). CDR3 length: 14 amino acids. The V end was cut by 0 bases, the J end by 14 bases, with 21 bases between. Germline lookup yields CDR1 GTSNPN and CDR2 SVGIG (reference sequence).

This clone has only a few counts. The V call is TRBV15, the J call TRBJ2-3; D not certain. Germline V gene sequence: CDR1 LNHNV, CDR2 YYDKDF (reference sequence). V was pared by 2 bases and J by 1 base, with 7 bases between. The CDR3 loop spans 14 amino acids. The CDR3 reads CATSRWSRTDTQYF. In nucleotides, the CDR3 is TGTGCCACCAGCAGATGGTCTCGCACAGATACGCAGTATTTT.

V usage is TRBV30 and J usage is TRBJ2-1; a weak D match, TRBD2 (7 bases). Germline values: CDR1 GTSNPN, CDR2 SVGIG (reference sequence). The CDR3 covers 13 residues. Trimming shortened V by 7 bases and J by 4 bases, and 14 bases separated the two germline ends. The CDR3 loop reads CASGASGYNEQFF. In DNA form, the CDR3 reads TGTGCCTCGGGGGCTAGCGGTTACAATGAGCAGTTCTTC.

The V call is TRBV30, the J call TRBJ1-1, with D possibly TRBD1 on 5 matching bases. This CDR3 has 13 amino acids. Germline V gene data show CDR1 as GTSNPN and CDR2 as SVGIG (reference sequence). The V and J ends lost 4 bases and 4 bases respectively, with 13 bases between them. The CDR3 is CAWTTRDFTEAFF. CDR3 sequence (DNA): TGTGCCTGGACCACCCGGGACTTCACTGAAGCTTTCTTT.

This chain joins TRBV7-8 and TRBJ2-1; D is possibly TRBD1 (5 bases). Germline CDR1 and CDR2: SGHVS and FQNEAQ. This CDR3 has 17 amino acids. V gave up 5 bases and J gave up 7 bases, with 24 bases separating them. This CDR3 is CASSLRQSLAFGNEQFF. DNA of the CDR3: TGTGCCAGCAGCCTACGACAGTCCCTCGCCTTCGGGAATGAGCAGTTCTTC.

The CDR3 nucleotides are TGTGCCAGCAGTTTGAGTCACGCCCGGCGAGAGACCCAGTACTTC. Its protein is CASSLSHARRETQYF. The chain couples TRBV27 to TRBJ2-5; D not certain. Per the germline V gene, CDR1 is MNHEY and CDR2 is SMNVEV (reference sequence). The CDR3 is 15 residues long. The V gene lost 3 bases and the J gene lost 4 bases, with 15 bases spanning the gap.

This chain links TRBV11-2 with TRBJ2-5; D remains unclear. The CDR3 contains 15 residues. Looked up from germline, CDR1 is SGHAT and CDR2 is FQNNGV. V lost 1 base to trimming and J lost 2 bases, with 11 bases between them. For the CDR3, the DNA is TGTGCCAGCAGCTTAGGCGGTAGCAGGCAAGAGACCCAGTACTTC. As protein: CASSLGGSRQETQYF.

The chain links TRBV4-1 to TRBJ2-1; D remains unclear. Germline loops: CDR1 MGHRA, CDR2 YSYEKL. This CDR3 has 11 residues. The V gene lost 8 bases and the J gene lost 8 bases, with 10 bases spanning the gap. This CDR3 is CASRRLDEQFF. The CDR3, as DNA: TGCGCCAGCCGTCGACTTGATGAGCAGTTCTTC.

This chain links TRBV19 with TRBJ2-1; D unclear. The V end was cut by 6 bases, the J end by 7 bases, with 7 bases between. The germline gives CDR1 LNHDA, CDR2 SQIVND (reference sequence). The CDR3 consists of 11 residues. This CDR3 reads CASSLRNEQFF. The CDR3, as DNA: TGTGCCAGTAGCCTAAGGAATGAGCAGTTCTTC.

There are a few counts of this clone. The V gene is TRBV30, the J gene TRBJ1-2, with D tentatively TRBD1 (6 bases). V gave up 4 bases and J gave up 8 bases, with 14 bases separating them. This CDR3 region has 12 residues. The germline gives CDR1 GTSNPN, CDR2 SVGIG (reference sequence). The CDR3 coding sequence is TGTGCCTGGAACAGGGTTGAAAGCGGCTACACCTTC. Protein product: CAWNRVESGYTF.

This chain joins TRBV4-3 and TRBJ1-5; D is uncertain. Trimming took 0 bases from V and 4 from J, leaving 7 bases between them. The CDR3 has 14 residues. CDR1 is LGHNA and CDR2 is YSLEER in the germline V gene. CDR3 sequence reads: CASSQERGNQPQHF. DNA of the CDR3: TGCGCCAGCAGCCAAGAGCGGGGAAATCAGCCCCAGCATTTT.

CDR3 amino acids: CSVEEPAGGWTQYF. As DNA, the CDR3 is TGCAGCGTTGAAGAACCAGCGGGCGGCTGGACCCAGTACTTC. The chain links TRBV29-1 to TRBJ2-5; a possible D gene is TRBD2 (6 bases). The CDR3 has 14 residues. Germline values: CDR1 SQVTM, CDR2 ANQGSEA. Trimming left V 0 bases short and J 7 bases short, with 15 bases between.